Sequencing of this TCR beta chain was carried out in a study of blood T cell repertoires in COVID-19. The method was immunoSEQ multiplex PCR; TCRdb's version includes in-frame clones alone and lacks a portion of them. The table includes some 91,000 clones, about nine tenths detected once. The source of this sequence is a man between 60 and 75 years old with acute or convalescent COVID-19. Sequencing was done on a sample of peripheral blood.

The CDR3 here is CAISGAPGQLNTEAFF. CDR3 nucleotide sequence: TGTGCCATCAGTGGCGCTCCGGGACAGTTGAACACTGAAGCTTTCTTT. This chain connects TRBV10-3 to TRBJ1-1; 7 nucleotides line up with TRBD1. CDR3 length: 16 amino acids. The V segment lost 4 bases and the J segment 0 bases; nucleotides outside the gene matches: 8. Germline CDR1 ENHRY, CDR2 SYGVKD.